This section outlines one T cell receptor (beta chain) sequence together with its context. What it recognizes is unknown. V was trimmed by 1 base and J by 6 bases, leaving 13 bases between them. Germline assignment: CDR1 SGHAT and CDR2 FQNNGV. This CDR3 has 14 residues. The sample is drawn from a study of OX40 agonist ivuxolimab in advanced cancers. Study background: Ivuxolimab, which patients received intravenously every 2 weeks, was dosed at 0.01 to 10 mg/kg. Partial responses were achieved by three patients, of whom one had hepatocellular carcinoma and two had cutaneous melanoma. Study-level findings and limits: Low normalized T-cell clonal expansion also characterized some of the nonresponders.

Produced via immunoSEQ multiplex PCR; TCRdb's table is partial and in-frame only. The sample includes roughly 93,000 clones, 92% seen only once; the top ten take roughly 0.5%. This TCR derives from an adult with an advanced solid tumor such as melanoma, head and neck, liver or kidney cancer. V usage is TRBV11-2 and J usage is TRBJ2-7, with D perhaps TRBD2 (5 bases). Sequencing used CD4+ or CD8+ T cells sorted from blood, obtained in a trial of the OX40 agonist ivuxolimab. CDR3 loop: CASSLALGSSEQYF. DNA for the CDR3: TGTGCCAGCAGCTTAGCCCTGGGGAGCTCCGAGCAGTACTTC.